This T cell receptor beta chain was profiled in a study of blood T cells in healthy people across ages. Study-wide results and caveats: Estimates based on one million T cells were treated as lower bounds. Diversity was higher, and naive CD4+ cells more numerous, in long-lived donors than in aged donors. There was a strong correlation between TCR beta diversity and naive T cell percentage.

For the second PCR, which ran for about 6 to 12 cycles, a sample-barcoded 5' primer and a J-beta primer mix were used. TCRdb ran MiXCR on the 5' RACE reads and lists one entry per CDR3 protein. The data contain about 780,000 distinct CDR3 sequences, about 45% of them singletons. In its sample, this clonotype was seen a few times. Its antigen is currently unknown. Sample donors were healthy Caucasian individuals that came from Russia, aged 6 to 90. J was trimmed by 5 bases and V by 6 bases; bases with no gene match: 10. Germline CDR1 is SGHRS and CDR2 is YFSETQ. CDR3 size: 15 residues. The sequenced material came from blood. The rearrangement uses TRBV5-1 and TRBJ2-5; 10 nucleotides agree with TRBD2. This sequence was found in an elderly man in good health. For the CDR3, the DNA is TGCGCCAGCAAACGGGCTAGCGGGAGTCGGGAGACCCAGTACTTC. This translates into CASKRASGSRETQYF.